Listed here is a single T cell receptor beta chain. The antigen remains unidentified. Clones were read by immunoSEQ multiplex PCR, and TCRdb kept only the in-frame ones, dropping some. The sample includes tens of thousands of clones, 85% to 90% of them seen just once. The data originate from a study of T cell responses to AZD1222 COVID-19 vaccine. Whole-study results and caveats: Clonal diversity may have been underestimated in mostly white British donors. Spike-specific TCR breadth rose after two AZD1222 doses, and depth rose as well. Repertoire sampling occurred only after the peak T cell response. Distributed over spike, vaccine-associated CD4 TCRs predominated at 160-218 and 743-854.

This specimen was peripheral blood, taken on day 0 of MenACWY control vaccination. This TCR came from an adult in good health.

The DNA of the CDR3 is TGTGCCAGCAGGCCAGAAATCTACGAGCAGTACTTC. This sequence encodes CASRPEIYEQYF. This chain joins TRBV2 and TRBJ2-7; D is uncertain. V lost 6 bases and J 3 bases, leaving 9 bases between the germline ends. The CDR3 is 12 amino acids. Germline V lookup: CDR1 SNHLY, CDR2 FYNNEI.